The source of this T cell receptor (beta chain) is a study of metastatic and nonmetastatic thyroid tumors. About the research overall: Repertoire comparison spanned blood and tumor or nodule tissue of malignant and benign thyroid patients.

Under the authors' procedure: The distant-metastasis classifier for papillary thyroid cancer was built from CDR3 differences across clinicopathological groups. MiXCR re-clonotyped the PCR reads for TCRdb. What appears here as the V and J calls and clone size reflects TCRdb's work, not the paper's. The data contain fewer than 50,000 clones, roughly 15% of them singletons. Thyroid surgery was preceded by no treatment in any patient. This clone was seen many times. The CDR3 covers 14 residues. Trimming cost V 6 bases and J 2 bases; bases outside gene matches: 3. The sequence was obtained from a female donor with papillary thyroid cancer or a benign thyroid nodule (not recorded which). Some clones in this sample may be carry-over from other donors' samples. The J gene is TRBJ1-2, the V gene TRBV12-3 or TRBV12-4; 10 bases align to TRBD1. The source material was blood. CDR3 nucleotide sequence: TGTGCCAGCAGGGGACAGGGGTGGAACTATGGCTACACCTTC. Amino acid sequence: CASRGQGWNYGYTF.